This T cell receptor beta chain comes out of a study of blood T cells in healthy people across ages. Together with a sample-barcoded 5' primer, a J-beta primer mix was included in a second PCR lasting roughly 6 to 12 cycles. Each single sample gave us at least 2.5 million CDR3-containing paired-end reads. TCRdb ran MiXCR on the 5' RACE reads and lists one entry per CDR3 protein. The data contain some 1.4 million distinct CDR3 sequences, roughly 40% of them seen just once; the ten biggest clones take up 7.9%. The receptor was derived from a woman aged 18-30 years in good health. The sample was blood.

The CDR3 is CSTQRGSTDTQYF. The CDR3 coding sequence is TGCAGCACACAGCGGGGGAGCACAGATACGCAGTATTTT. V usage is TRBV29-1 and J usage is TRBJ2-3, with 8 nucleotides matching TRBD2. Per germline, CDR1 SQVTM and CDR2 ANQGSEA. V dropped 8 bases and J dropped 0; count of bases not matched to a gene: 4. This CDR3 is built from 13 residues.